This T cell receptor (beta chain) emerged from a study of cytomegalovirus exposure and HLA in healthy donors. The validation cohort, a group of under 150 subjects, included the donors and was separate from the approximately 660-subject first cohort. Profiled with immunoSEQ multiplex PCR; TCRdb holds only in-frame clones, not every one. The table has around 350,000 clones, around 86% seen once; the top ten hold 0.83%. Germline values: CDR1 SGHAT, CDR2 FQNNGV. CDR3 length equals 14 residues. Trimming pared 1 base from V and 6 bases from J, leaving 13 bases between. General observations from the study: A subsequent analysis found that TCR clusters from the first cohort also tended to co-occur in the 130 or so validation repertoires, with under 95% of cluster scores above 0.

As concerns this clone: As yet, its antigen is unknown.

J is TRBJ2-7 and V is TRBV11-2; TRBD2 might be the D (5 bases). The sequencing sample was made of PBMCs. This receptor was obtained from a woman under 30 in good health and CMV-seronegative. The CDR3 DNA follows: TGTGCCAGCAGCTTAGTCCCTATAGCGCCCGAGCAGTACTTC. Translating gives CASSLVPIAPEQYF.